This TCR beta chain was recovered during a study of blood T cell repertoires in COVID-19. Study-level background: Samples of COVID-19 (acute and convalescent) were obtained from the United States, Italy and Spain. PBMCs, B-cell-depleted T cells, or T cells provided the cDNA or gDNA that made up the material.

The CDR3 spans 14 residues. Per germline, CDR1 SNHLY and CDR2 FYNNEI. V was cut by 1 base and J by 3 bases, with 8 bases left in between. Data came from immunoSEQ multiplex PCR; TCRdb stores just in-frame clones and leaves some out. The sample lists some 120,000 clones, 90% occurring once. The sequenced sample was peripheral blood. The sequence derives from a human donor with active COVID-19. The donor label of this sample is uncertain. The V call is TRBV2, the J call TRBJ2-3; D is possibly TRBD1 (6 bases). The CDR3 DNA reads TGTGCCAGCAGTGAAGGGCAGGGGACAGATACGCAGTATTTT. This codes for CASSEGQGTDTQYF.